The 32 T cell receptor beta chains reported below all come from one sample, sequenced in a study of blood T cell repertoires in COVID-19. Here immunoSEQ multiplex PCR was the method, and the copy in TCRdb shows in-frame clones only, minus some. The table has under 250,000 clones, roughly nine tenths seen once; the top ten hold roughly 3.1%. The source material was peripheral blood. Receptors were obtained from a man aged 18 to 30 with active or convalescent COVID-19.

V usage is TRBV19 and J usage is TRBJ1-2, with TRBD1 matching 9 bases. This CDR3 has 15 residues. Per germline, CDR1 LNHDA and CDR2 SQIVND (reference sequence). V shed 1 base and J 7 bases; nucleotides not matched to a gene: 7. This CDR3 reads CASSIALGQGGGYTF. The CDR3 DNA is TGTGCCAGTAGTATAGCCCTGGGACAGGGTGGTGGCTACACCTTC.

The chain employs TRBV4-3 and TRBJ1-6, with TRBD1 matching over 10 bases. J was trimmed by 10 bases and V by 5 bases; bases with no gene match: 8. Germline CDR1 LGHNA, CDR2 YSLEER. CDR3 length: 15 amino acids. The CDR3 sequence: CASSSQGQGESPLHF. The CDR3 DNA reads TGCGCCAGCAGCTCTCAAGGACAGGGGGAATCACCCCTCCACTTT.

The V call is TRBV19, the J call TRBJ2-3; maybe TRBD1 (5 bases). Germline V gene lookup returns CDR1 LNHDA and CDR2 SQIVND (reference sequence). V lost 5 bases, J lost 0 bases, and 12 bases lay in between. CDR3 length equals 15 residues. The CDR3 DNA reads TGTGCCAGTAGTCCTACAGGAATTAGCACAGATACGCAGTATTTT. This encodes CASSPTGISTDTQYF.

This clone has a single count. The genes are TRBV7-3 and TRBJ2-7, with a possible D match to TRBD1 (5 bases). The CDR3 extends over 14 amino acids. Germline-derived CDR1 and CDR2 are SGHTA and FQGTGA. V lost 1 base to trimming and J lost 5 bases, with 12 bases between them. This CDR3 reads CASSLNQGSNEQYF. CDR3 DNA sequence: TGTGCCAGCAGCTTAAATCAGGGAAGTAACGAGCAGTACTTC.

Concerning this clone: The junction differs from germline at one of its ends, possibly a read error. The chain links TRBV18 to TRBJ2-1; the match to TRBD2 covers 13 bases. In germline, CDR1 is KGHSH, CDR2 LQKENI. The CDR3 has 16 amino acids. CDR3 amino acids: CASSTPGTSGTHEQFF. DNA of the CDR3: TGTGCCAGCTCAACACCAGGGACTAGCGGGACCCATGAGCAGTTCTTC.

The chain joins TRBV7-2 to TRBJ2-3; no clear D. V was shortened by 6 bases and J by 1 base, with 20 bases between the two germline ends. Germline CDR1 is SGHTA and CDR2 is FQGNSA. This CDR3 region has 17 residues. This CDR3 reads CASSHLPPLRGTDTQYF. The DNA of the CDR3 is TGTGCCAGCAGTCACCTCCCCCCCCTCCGGGGCACAGATACGCAGTATTTT.

The V call is TRBV12-3 or TRBV12-4, the J call TRBJ1-4; D unclear. The CDR3 spans 13 residues. Trimming took 8 bases from V and 9 from J, leaving 16 bases between them. The CDR3 sequence is CASDLDGGKKLFF. CDR3 coding DNA: TGTGCCAGCGACTTAGACGGCGGGAAAAAACTGTTTTTT.

This clone showed up just a few times. The rearrangement links TRBV19 to TRBJ2-1; D might be TRBD1 (6 bases). The CDR3 is 14 residues long. The V gene's germline CDR1 is LNHDA and CDR2 SQIVND (reference sequence). V gave up 1 base and J gave up 6 bases, with 10 bases separating them. CDR3 protein: CASSIVNRANEQFF. The DNA for the CDR3 is TGTGCCAGTAGTATAGTAAACAGGGCCAATGAGCAGTTCTTC.

This clone appeared once. This chain joins TRBV7-9 and TRBJ2-5; D not certain. The germline CDR1 and CDR2 sequences are SEHNR and FQNEAQ (reference sequence). V lost 0 bases, J lost 5 bases, and 13 bases lay in between. CDR3 length: 15 amino acids. CDR3 coding DNA: TGTGCCAGCAGCTTAGCGCATGGCATCTCGGAGACCCAGTACTTC. This sequence encodes CASSLAHGISETQYF.

V gene TRBV5-1 combines with J gene TRBJ1-2; no clear D. V shed 4 bases and J shed 8 bases, with 12 bases lying between them. CDR1 and CDR2 from the germline V gene are SGHRS and YFSETQ. This CDR3 comprises 12 residues. The CDR3 is CASSPDAEGYTF. CDR3 nucleotide sequence: TGCGCCAGCAGCCCGGATGCGGAGGGCTACACCTTC. The full variable domain, completed using reference TRBV5-1 and TRBJ1-2, is KAGVTQTPRYLIKTRGQQVTLSCSPISGHRSVSWYQQTPGQGLQFLFEYFSETQRNKGNFPGRFSGRQFSNSRSEMNVSTLELGDSALYLCASSPDAEGYTFGSGTRLTVV.

The chain combines TRBV6-5 with TRBJ2-5; the match to TRBD1 covers 7 bases. J gave up 5 bases and V 4 bases, and 10 bases lay outside the gene matches. CDR3 size: 15 residues. Germline V lookup: CDR1 MNHEY, CDR2 SVGAGI. CDR3: CASSSRDSGPETQYF. The CDR3 region has the DNA TGTGCCAGCAGTTCCCGGGACAGTGGACCCGAGACCCAGTACTTC.

A remark on this clone: It is unclear where the CDR3 begins or ends on the DNA, so no DNA is shown, and the CDR3 is as TCRdb lists it. The chain joins TRBV6-6 to TRBJ1-3; the table's D call, TRBD1, was not checked against the DNA. The germline CDR1 and CDR2 sequences are MNHNY and SVGAGI (reference sequence). The CDR3 spans 16 amino acids, including both terminal residues. CDR3 sequence reads: CASSTSGTASGNTIYF.

The chain links TRBV2 to TRBJ2-3; 8 bases line up with TRBD1. This CDR3 is 14 amino acids long. CDR1 and CDR2 (germline): SNHLY, FYNNEI. V was pared by 7 bases and J by 5 bases, with 8 bases of the junction left unmatched. For the CDR3, the DNA is TGTGCCAGCAAGGAGCAGGGGGCCGGAGATACGCAGTATTTT. It yields the protein CASKEQGAGDTQYF.

There are a few counts of this clone. This chain connects TRBV18 to TRBJ2-4; 8 nucleotides line up with TRBD2. Germline V gene data show CDR1 as KGHSH and CDR2 as LQKENI. Unmatched junction bases numbered 10, after V lost 3 bases and J lost 0 bases. This CDR3 spans 18 amino acids. The CDR3 DNA reads as TGTGCCAGCTCACCCAACCAGCGGGGGACCTTAGCCAAAAACATTCAGTACTTC. As protein: CASSPNQRGTLAKNIQYF.

The V gene is TRBV14, the J gene TRBJ1-2; 8 nucleotides line up with TRBD1. V was pared by 4 bases and J by 8 bases, with 15 bases of the junction left unmatched. Looked up from germline, CDR1 is SGHDN and CDR2 is FVKESK. There are 16 residues in the CDR3. As DNA, the CDR3 is TGTGCCAGCAGCCGAGACTCGGACAGGGTTAGAGACGGCTACACCTTC. Translating gives CASSRDSDRVRDGYTF.

This rearrangement joins TRBV18 to TRBJ1-1; TRBD1 might be the D (6 bases). The CDR3 spans 16 residues. Trimming shortened V by 2 bases and J by 3 bases, and 16 bases separated the two germline ends. The germline V gene encodes CDR1 KGHSH and CDR2 LQKENI. The CDR3 protein is CASSPLHGAGDTEAFF. CDR3 coding DNA: TGTGCCAGCTCACCATTGCATGGTGCAGGGGACACTGAAGCTTTCTTT.

The V and J genes are TRBV12-3 or TRBV12-4 and TRBJ2-2; D unclear. Trimming shortened V by 6 bases and J by 2 bases, and 7 bases separated the two germline ends. The CDR3 contains 13 residues. CDR3 amino acids: CASRSRNTGELFF. DNA of the CDR3: TGTGCCAGCAGGTCTAGAAACACCGGGGAGCTGTTTTTT.

The CDR3 region is CASSPQGTDNEKLFF. The CDR3 nucleotides read TGTGCCAGCTCACCGCAGGGAACAGATAATGAAAAACTGTTTTTT. The chain links TRBV18 to TRBJ1-4; weak D call: TRBD1 (5 bases). The CDR3 sequence is 15 residues long. Trimming took 3 bases from V and 4 from J, leaving 12 bases between them. Germline values: CDR1 KGHSH, CDR2 LQKENI.

This clone appeared once. This chain joins TRBV30 and TRBJ1-5; D not resolved. Trimming shortened V by 1 base and J by 6 bases, and 16 bases separated the two germline ends. The CDR3 runs 15 residues. Germline V gene data show CDR1 as GTSNPN and CDR2 as SVGIG (reference sequence). CDR3 nucleotides: TGTGCCTGGAGTGCCCGATCGGGGTTCGGTCAGCCCCAGCATTTT. It yields the protein CAWSARSGFGQPQHF.

The J gene is TRBJ2-3, the V gene TRBV9, with TRBD1 matching 8 bases. V lost 4 bases to trimming and J lost 2 bases; unmatched junction nucleotides: 9. This CDR3 has 16 residues. The V gene's germline CDR1 is SGDLS and CDR2 YYNGEE. The CDR3 protein is CASSTQTDRVTDTQYF. The CDR3 nucleotides are TGTGCCAGCAGCACCCAGACGGACAGGGTCACAGATACGCAGTATTTT.

The chain combines TRBV3-1 (or the pseudogene TRBV3-2) with TRBJ1-4, with a possible D match to TRBD1 (5 bases). The CDR3 contains 13 residues. The germline CDR1 and CDR2 sequences are LGHDT and YNNKEL (reference sequence). Trimming took 0 bases from V and 10 from J, leaving 9 bases between them. CDR3 bases: TGTGCCAGCAGCCAAGATCGGGGGATAAAACTGTTTTTT. This translates into CASSQDRGIKLFF.

The genes are TRBV21-1 and TRBJ1-2; TRBD1 was called by the table and not checked on the DNA. TRBV21-1 is recorded as a pseudogene. The CDR3 length is 16 residues. This CDR3 is CASSKVRDRAHYGYTF. The DNA of the CDR3 is TGTGCCAGCAGCAAAGTTCGGGACAGGGCTCACTATGGCTACACCTTC.

This chain uses TRBV5-5 with TRBJ2-3; 8 bases agree with TRBD2. CDR1 is SGHKS, CDR2 YYEKEE, per germline (reference sequence). There are 16 residues in the CDR3. The junction had 7 bases not matched to a gene; V was cut back by 4 bases and J by 0 bases. The CDR3: CASSPLAGGSTDTQYF. In DNA form, the CDR3 reads TGTGCCAGCAGCCCACTGGCGGGGGGAAGCACAGATACGCAGTATTTT. The full variable domain, with the rest looked up from reference TRBV5-5 and TRBJ2-3, is DAGVTQSPTHLIKTRGQQVTLRCSPISGHKSVSWYQQVLGQGPQFIFQYYEKEERGRGNFPDRFSARQFPNYSSELNVNALLLGDSALYLCASSPLAGGSTDTQYFGPGTRLTVL.

J is TRBJ2-7 and V is TRBV15; TRBD1 matches 9 bases. Per germline, CDR1 LNHNV and CDR2 YYDKDF (reference sequence). The V segment lost 3 bases and the J segment 7 bases; nucleotides outside the gene matches: 7. The CDR3 totals 14 residues. The CDR3: CATSRDRGLGEQYF. CDR3 DNA sequence: TGTGCCACCAGCAGGGACAGGGGTCTGGGGGAGCAGTACTTC.

The rearrangement links TRBV11-1 to TRBJ1-6; D is undetermined. The CDR3 loop spans 14 amino acids. The germline gives CDR1 SGHAT, CDR2 FQDESV (reference sequence). The germline V and J ends were trimmed by 5 bases and 5 bases, with 10 bases remaining between them. CDR3: CASSAVVDNSPLHF. CDR3 nucleotides: TGTGCCAGCAGCGCGGTGGTGGATAATTCACCCCTCCACTTT.

The chain combines TRBV6-5 with TRBJ1-1; 8 nucleotides agree with TRBD1. The CDR3 is made up of 15 amino acids. Germline trimming cut 5 bases from V and 0 bases from J; bases unmatched to any gene: 5. The V gene's germline CDR1 is MNHEY and CDR2 SVGAGI. The CDR3 region has the DNA TGTGCCAGCAGTATACGGACAGGGTTGAACACTGAAGCTTTCTTT. Residues: CASSIRTGLNTEAFF.

V gene TRBV5-8 combines with J gene TRBJ1-5; 8 positions match TRBD1. The V gene's germline CDR1 is SGHTS and CDR2 YDEGEE. The CDR3 contains 15 residues. V shed 0 bases, J shed 5 bases, and the junction held 4 bases outside the gene matches. The CDR3 loop is CASSLGDRSDQPQHF. The CDR3 nucleotides read TGTGCCAGCAGCTTGGGGGACAGGTCAGATCAGCCCCAGCATTTT.

The J gene is TRBJ1-2, the V gene TRBV29-1, with D tentatively TRBD1 (6 bases). The CDR3 totals 11 residues. With 7 bases removed from V and 3 bases from J, the gap between germline ends came to 9 bases. Germline CDR1 is SQVTM and CDR2 is ANQGSEA. CDR3 region: CSGGADYGYTF. CDR3 sequence (DNA): TGCAGCGGGGGGGCAGACTATGGCTACACCTTC.

The chain joins TRBV9 to TRBJ2-1, with D maybe TRBD1 (6 bases). Germline V gene sequence: CDR1 SGDLS, CDR2 YYNGEE. CDR3 length: 15 amino acids. V lost 4 bases and J 1 base, leaving 12 bases between the germline ends. The CDR3 sequence: CASSPEGGSYNEQFF. CDR3 sequence (DNA): TGTGCCAGCAGCCCTGAAGGGGGTTCCTACAATGAGCAGTTCTTC.

The gene calls are TRBV18 and TRBJ2-1, with a possible D match to TRBD1 (6 bases). V shed 0 bases and J shed 6 bases, with 15 bases lying between them. This CDR3 is built from 16 residues. The germline V gene encodes CDR1 KGHSH and CDR2 LQKENI. DNA of the CDR3: TGTGCCAGCTCACCACCGATAATACAGGGAAGCAATGAGCAGTTCTTC. Amino acids: CASSPPIIQGSNEQFF. The full variable domain, rest sourced from reference TRBV18 and TRBJ2-1, is NAGVMQNPRHLVRRRGQEARLRCSPMKGHSHVYWYRQLPEEGLKFMVYLQKENIIDESGMPKERFSAEFPKEGPSILRIQQVVRGDSAAYFCASSPPIIQGSNEQFFGPGTRLTVL.

The V gene is TRBV5-6, the J gene TRBJ2-7, with 9 positions matching TRBD1. With V trimmed by 5 bases and J by 6 bases, 12 bases remained unmatched. The germline V gene has CDR1 SGHDT and CDR2 YYEEEE. The CDR3 has 15 residues. The CDR3 loop reads CASSIKPGQGIEQYF. CDR3 in DNA: TGTGCCAGCAGTATCAAACCGGGACAGGGAATCGAGCAGTACTTC.

The chain is built from TRBV28 and TRBJ2-7; 7 bases align to TRBD2. With V trimmed by 5 bases and J by 0 bases, 10 bases remained unmatched. The CDR3 runs 16 residues. Looked up from germline, CDR1 is MDHEN and CDR2 is SYDVKM. CDR3 protein: CASSTPGLADSYEQYF. CDR3 in DNA: TGTGCCAGCAGTACACCGGGGCTAGCGGACTCCTACGAGCAGTACTTC.